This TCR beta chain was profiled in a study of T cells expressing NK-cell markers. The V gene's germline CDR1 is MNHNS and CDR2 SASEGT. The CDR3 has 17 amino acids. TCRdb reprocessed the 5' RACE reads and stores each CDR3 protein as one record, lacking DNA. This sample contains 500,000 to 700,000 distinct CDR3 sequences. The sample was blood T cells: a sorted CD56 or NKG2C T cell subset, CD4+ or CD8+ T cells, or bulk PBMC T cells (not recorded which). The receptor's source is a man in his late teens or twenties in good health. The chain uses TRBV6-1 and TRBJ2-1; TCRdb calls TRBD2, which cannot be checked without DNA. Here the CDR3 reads CASRPPFSGSLYNEQFF.